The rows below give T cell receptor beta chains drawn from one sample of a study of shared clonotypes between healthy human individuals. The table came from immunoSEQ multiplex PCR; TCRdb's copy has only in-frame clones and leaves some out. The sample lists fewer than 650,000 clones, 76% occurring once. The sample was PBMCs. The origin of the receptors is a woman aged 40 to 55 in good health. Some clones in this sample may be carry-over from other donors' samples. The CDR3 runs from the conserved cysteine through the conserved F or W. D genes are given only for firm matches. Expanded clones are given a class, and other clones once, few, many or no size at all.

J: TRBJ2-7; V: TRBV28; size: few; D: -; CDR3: CASSRGPTSSYEQYF; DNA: TGTGCCAGCAGTAGGGGACCGACGAGCTCCTACGAGCAGTACTTC
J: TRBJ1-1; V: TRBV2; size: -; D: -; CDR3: CASSEMGGVSEAFF; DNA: TGTGCCAGCAGTGAAATGGGGGGCGTCTCTGAAGCTTTCTTT
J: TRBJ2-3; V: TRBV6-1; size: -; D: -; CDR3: CASSDTARTDTQYF; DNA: TGTGCCAGCAGTGACACAGCTCGGACAGATACGCAGTATTTT
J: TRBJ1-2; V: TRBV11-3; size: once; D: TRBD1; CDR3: CASSLATGDGYTF; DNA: TGTGCCAGCAGCCTAGCCACAGGGGATGGCTACACCTTC
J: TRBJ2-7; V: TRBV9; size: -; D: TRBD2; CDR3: CASSVGPLAGGYEQYF; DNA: TGTGCCAGCAGCGTAGGGCCCTTAGCGGGAGGCTACGAGCAGTACTTC
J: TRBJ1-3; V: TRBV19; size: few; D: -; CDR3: CASSIVGDTIYF; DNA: TGTGCCAGTAGTATCGTTGGGGACACCATATATTTT
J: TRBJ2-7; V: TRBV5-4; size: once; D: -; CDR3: CASRIGAGSSYEQYF; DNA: TGTGCCAGCAGGATTGGGGCGGGCAGCTCCTACGAGCAGTACTTC
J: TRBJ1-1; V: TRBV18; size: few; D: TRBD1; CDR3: CASSPPGTGDTEAFF; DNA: TGTGCCAGCTCACCCCCCGGGACAGGGGACACTGAAGCTTTCTTT
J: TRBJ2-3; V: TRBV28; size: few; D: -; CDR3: CASSFRGSTDTQYF; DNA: TGTGCCAGCAGTTTCCGGGGCAGCACAGATACGCAGTATTTT
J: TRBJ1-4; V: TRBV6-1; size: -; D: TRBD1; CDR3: CASSGRDRDSGNEKLFF; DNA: TGTGCCAGCAGTGGCCGGGACAGGGATTCGGGTAATGAAAAACTGTTTTTT
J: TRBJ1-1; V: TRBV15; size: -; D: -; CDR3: CATSRGVNTEAFF; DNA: TGTGCCACCAGCAGAGGCGTGAACACTGAAGCTTTCTTT
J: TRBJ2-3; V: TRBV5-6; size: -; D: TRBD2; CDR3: CASSPTSGRQRGDTQYF; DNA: TGTGCCAGCAGCCCAACTAGCGGGAGACAACGGGGGGATACGCAGTATTTT
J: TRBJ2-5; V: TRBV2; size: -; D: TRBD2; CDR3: CASRLGTSGGGYF; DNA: TGTGCCAGCAGGCTGGGGACTAGCGGGGGCGGGTACTTC
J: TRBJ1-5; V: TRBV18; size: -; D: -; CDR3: CASSPGRASSNQPQHF; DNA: TGTGCCAGCTCACCGGGCAGGGCCTCTAGCAATCAGCCCCAGCATTTT
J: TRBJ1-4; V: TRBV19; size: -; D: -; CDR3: CASSIWEGIRATNEELFF; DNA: TGTGCCAGTAGTATCTGGGAGGGGATCCGTGCAACTAATGAAGAACTGTTTTTT
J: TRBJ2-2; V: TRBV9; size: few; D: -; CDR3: CASSVEGTTGELFF; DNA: TGTGCCAGCAGCGTAGAAGGGACCACCGGGGAGCTGTTTTTT
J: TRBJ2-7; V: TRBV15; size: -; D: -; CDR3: CATSGAGDRVDEQYF; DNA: TGTGCCACCAGTGGGGCCGGAGACAGAGTAGATGAGCAGTACTTC
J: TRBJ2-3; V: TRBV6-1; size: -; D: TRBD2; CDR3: CASSEIQGAGAQYF; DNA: TGTGCCAGCAGTGAAATTCAGGGCGCGGGGGCGCAGTATTTT
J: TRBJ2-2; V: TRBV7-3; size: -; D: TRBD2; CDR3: CASRPGLGNTGELFF; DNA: TGTGCCAGCAGGCCGGGACTAGGGAACACCGGGGAGCTGTTTTTT
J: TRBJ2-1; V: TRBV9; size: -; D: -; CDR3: CASSVGLVLYNEQFF; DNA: TGTGCCAGCAGCGTAGGGCTAGTCCTCTACAATGAGCAGTTCTTC
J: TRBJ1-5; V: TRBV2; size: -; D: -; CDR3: CASSPTGGINQPQHF; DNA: TGTGCCAGCAGCCCTACGGGGGGGATCAATCAGCCCCAGCATTTT
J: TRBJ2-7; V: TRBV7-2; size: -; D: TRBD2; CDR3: CASSLGDLADYEQYF; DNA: TGTGCCAGCAGCTTAGGGGATCTAGCGGACTACGAGCAGTACTTC
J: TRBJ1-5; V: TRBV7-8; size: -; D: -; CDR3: CASSPRGAQPQHF; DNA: TGTGCCAGCAGCCCGCGGGGTGCTCAGCCCCAGCATTTT
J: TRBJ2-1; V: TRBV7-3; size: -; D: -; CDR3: CASSLTAVGVDEQFF; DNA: TGTGCCAGCAGCTTGACAGCGGTTGGCGTGGATGAGCAGTTCTTC
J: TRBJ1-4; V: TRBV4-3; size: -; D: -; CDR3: CASSLLWGTNEKLFF; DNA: TGCGCCAGCAGCCTCCTATGGGGTACTAATGAAAAACTGTTTTTT
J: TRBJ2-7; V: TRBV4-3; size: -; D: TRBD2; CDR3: CASSQKTSGRNEQYF; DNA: TGCGCCAGCAGCCAAAAAACTAGCGGGAGAAACGAGCAGTACTTC
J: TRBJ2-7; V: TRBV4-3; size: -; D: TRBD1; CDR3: CASSPWGQGLNEQYF; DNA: TGCGCCAGCAGCCCCTGGGGACAGGGGCTGAACGAGCAGTACTTC
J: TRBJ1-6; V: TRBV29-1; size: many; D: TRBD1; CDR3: CSVRRDREAPLHF; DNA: TGCAGCGTCAGACGCGACAGGGAGGCCCCCCTCCACTTT
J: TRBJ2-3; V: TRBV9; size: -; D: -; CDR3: CASSGRLPDTQYF; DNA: TGTGCCAGCAGCGGTAGGCTTCCAGATACGCAGTATTTT
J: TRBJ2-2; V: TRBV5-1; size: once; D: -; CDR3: CASSLGGDLLTGELFF; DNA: TGCGCCAGCAGCTTGGGTGGGGACTTACTCACCGGGGAGCTGTTTTTT
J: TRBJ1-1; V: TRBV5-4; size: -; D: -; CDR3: CASSPAGARSTAFF; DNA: TGTGCCAGCAGCCCGGCCGGGGCAAGGAGTACAGCTTTCTTT
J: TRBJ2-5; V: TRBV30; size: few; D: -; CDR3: CAWSVPGAQETQYF; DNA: TGTGCCTGGAGTGTACCAGGGGCCCAAGAGACCCAGTACTTC
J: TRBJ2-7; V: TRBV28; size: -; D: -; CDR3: CASSPLRNEQYF; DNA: TGTGCCAGCAGCCCCCTGCGAAACGAGCAGTACTTC
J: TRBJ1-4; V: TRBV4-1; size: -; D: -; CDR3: CASSQDPPRGGLVSNEKLFF; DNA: TGCGCCAGCAGCCAAGATCCCCCTAGGGGGGGCTTGGTGTCTAATGAAAAACTGTTTTTT
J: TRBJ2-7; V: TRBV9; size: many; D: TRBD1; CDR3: CASSVGDRGLGEQYF; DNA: TGTGCCAGCAGCGTAGGGGACAGGGGGCTGGGCGAGCAGTACTTC
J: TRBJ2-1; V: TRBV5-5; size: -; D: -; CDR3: CASSLSREQFF; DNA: TGTGCCAGCAGCTTGTCCAGGGAGCAGTTCTTC
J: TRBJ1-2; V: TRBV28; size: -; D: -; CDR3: CASSLGENYGYTF; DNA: TGTGCCAGCAGTTTGGGCGAAAACTATGGCTACACCTTC
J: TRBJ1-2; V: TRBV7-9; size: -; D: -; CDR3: CASSLGTGYSYTF; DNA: TGTGCCAGCAGCCTAGGGACGGGGTATAGCTACACCTTC
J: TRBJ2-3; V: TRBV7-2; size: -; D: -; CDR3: CASSLASSGGVTDTQYF; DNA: TGTGCCAGCAGCTTAGCGTCGAGCGGAGGGGTGACAGATACGCAGTATTTT
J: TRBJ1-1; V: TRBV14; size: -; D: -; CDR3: CASSQENTGSYTEAFF; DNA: TGTGCCAGCAGCCAAGAGAACACAGGGAGTTACACTGAAGCTTTCTTT
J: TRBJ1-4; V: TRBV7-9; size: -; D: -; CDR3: CASLVANEKLFF; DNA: TGTGCCAGTCTAGTGGCTAATGAAAAACTGTTTTTT
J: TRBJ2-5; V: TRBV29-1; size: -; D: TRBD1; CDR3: CSVTGGVGETQYF; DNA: TGCAGCGTGACAGGGGGGGTTGGAGAGACCCAGTACTTC
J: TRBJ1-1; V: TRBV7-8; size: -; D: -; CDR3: CASSTDGNTEAFF; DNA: TGTGCCAGCAGCACGGACGGTAACACTGAAGCTTTCTTT